This is a list of T cell receptor beta chains from one sample in a study of blood T cell repertoires in COVID-19. Using immunoSEQ multiplex PCR, the repertoire was profiled, and TCRdb retains in-frame clones only, with some absent. The profile shows tens of thousands of clones, approximately 88% of them singletons. Source material: peripheral blood. These TCRs come from a human donor in a cohort sampled during active COVID-19. Each CDR3 is given with its conserved first and last residue. A D gene is named only where the DNA matches it firmly. Only some rows state a clone size, as once, few, many or a class for expanded clones.

d_call,v_call,clone_size,j_call,cdr3_nt,cdr3_aa
.,TRBV9,.,TRBJ2-1,TGTGCCAGCAGCGTAGACCCCTCGACGGTCAGGGCAAAGATGAATGAGCAGTTCTTC,CASSVDPSTVRAKMNEQFF
TRBD1,TRBV11-3,.,TRBJ1-5,TGTGCCAGCAGCTTAGAGGAAAAACCGGGACAGGACGGAAAGGGCAATCAGCCCCAGCATTTT,CASSLEEKPGQDGKGNQPQHF
.,TRBV19,.,TRBJ1-3,TGTGCCAGTAGTAGAGGCAAGAGCTCTGGAAACACCATATATTTT,CASSRGKSSGNTIYF
TRBD1,TRBV29-1,.,TRBJ1-1,TGCAGCGTGCAGGGGGCTTTGAACACTGAAGCTTTCTTT,CSVQGALNTEAFF
TRBD1,TRBV11-2,.,TRBJ2-1,TGTGCCAGCAGCCCGGGACAGGGATACAATGAGCAGTTCTTC,CASSPGQGYNEQFF
.,TRBV5-1,.,TRBJ1-2,TGCGCCAGCAGCTTGGCCGGGGGGAATCCCAGGAATGGCTACACCTTC,CASSLAGGNPRNGYTF
.,TRBV5-1,.,TRBJ2-7,TGCGCCAGCAGCTTAGGGACATCGAAATCCTCCTACGAGCAGTACTTC,CASSLGTSKSSYEQYF
TRBD2,TRBV2,.,TRBJ2-1,TGTGCCAGCAGTGCACTAGCGGACAATGAGCAGTTCTTC,CASSALADNEQFF
TRBD1,TRBV7-2,few,TRBJ1-5,TGTGCCAGCGGACAGGGCGCTCAGCCCCAGCATTTT,CASGQGAQPQHF
.,TRBV4-1,.,TRBJ2-1,TGCGCCAGCAATACTCCGCCTCCTGAGCAGTTCTTC,CASNTPPPEQFF
TRBD1,TRBV6-2/TRBV6-3,few,TRBJ2-7,TGTGCCAGCAGTTACCGGGACAGCTCCTACGAGCAGTACTTC,CASSYRDSSYEQYF
.,TRBV18,.,TRBJ1-6,TGTGCCAGCTCAACCTCGGCTTTGGGCAGTAATTCACCCCTCCACTTT,CASSTSALGSNSPLHF
TRBD1,TRBV5-4,once,TRBJ2-3,TGTGCCAGCAGCTTGGTTGGGGACAGGGGACGTACTAGCACAGATACGCAGTATTTT,CASSLVGDRGRTSTDTQYF
.,TRBV12-3/TRBV12-4,once,TRBJ1-3,TGTGCCAGCAGTTTATACTCTGGAAACACCATATATTTT,CASSLYSGNTIYF
TRBD1,TRBV18,.,TRBJ1-4,TGTGCCAGCTCTCACCCAGGATATGGGACAGACAATGAAAAACTGTTTTTT,CASSHPGYGTDNEKLFF
TRBD2,TRBV7-3,.,TRBJ2-2,TGTGCCAGCAGCTCTAGACTAGCGGGGGGCACCGGGGAGCTGTTTTTT,CASSSRLAGGTGELFF
TRBD1,TRBV27,.,TRBJ1-1,TGTGCCAGCAGTTTTTGGGGACAGGGTTTCTTCGGCACTGAAGCTTTCTTT,CASSFWGQGFFGTEAFF
.,TRBV6-5,once,TRBJ1-5,TGTGCCAGCACCCCAGGGTTCGCACAGCCCCAGCATTTT,CASTPGFAQPQHF
.,TRBV12-3/TRBV12-4,.,TRBJ1-1,TGTGCCAGCAGTTTCTCGTTGAGCACTGAAGCTTTCTTT,CASSFSLSTEAFF
.,TRBV25-1,.,TRBJ2-4,TGTGCCAGCAGTGAGTTGACTGGTGGAGCCAAAAACATTCAGTACTTC,CASSELTGGAKNIQYF
TRBD2,TRBV19,.,TRBJ2-2,TGTGCCAGTACTCCGCGACTAGCGGACACCGGGGAGCTGTTTTTT,CASTPRLADTGELFF